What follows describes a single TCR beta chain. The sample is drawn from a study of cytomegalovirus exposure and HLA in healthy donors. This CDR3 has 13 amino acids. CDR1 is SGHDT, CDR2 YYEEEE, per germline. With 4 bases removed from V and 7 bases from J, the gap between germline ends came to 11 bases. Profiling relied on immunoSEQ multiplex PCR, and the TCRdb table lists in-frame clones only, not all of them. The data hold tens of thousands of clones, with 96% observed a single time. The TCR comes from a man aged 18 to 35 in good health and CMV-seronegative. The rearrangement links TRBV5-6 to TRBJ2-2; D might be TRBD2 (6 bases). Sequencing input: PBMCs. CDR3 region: CASSLRGNGELFF. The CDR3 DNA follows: TGTGCCAGCAGCCTGCGGGGTAACGGGGAGCTGTTTTTT.